The clone carrying this T cell receptor beta chain was seen a handful of times. Its target is unknown. Time point denoted: newly diagnosed GD, antithyroid drugs for less than 3 months. With RNA extracted from PBMCs as input, the TCR library was made. Building of the TCR beta libraries involved iRepertoire HTBI primers and Arm-PCR of CDR3 regions. TCRdb analysed the multiplex PCR reads with MiXCR anew, one entry per CDR3 protein. The sample contains 600,000 to 650,000 distinct CDR3 sequences, about 16% of which appear only once. The data derive from a study of regulatory T cells in long-lasting Graves disease. Study-level results: Limited sample numbers may have lowered accuracy.

Germline values: CDR1 LNHDA, CDR2 SQIVND (reference sequence). This CDR3 spans 14 amino acids. V gave up 3 bases and J gave up 5 bases, with 13 bases separating them. This same sample was also taken into another study, of T cells in Graves' hyperthyroidism and ophthalmopathy. From that second work: The authors deemed Graves' hyperthyroidism stable absent ophthalmopathy progression within 18 months. With a duration under 2 months, the hyperthyroidism was newly diagnosed in patients aged 18 to 65.

This sample comprised peripheral blood mononuclear cells (PBMCs), obtained at new diagnosis, from a patient treated with antithyroid drugs. This chain links TRBV19 with TRBJ2-5; no definite D call. The sequence came from a woman in her thirties with Graves disease. CDR3 nucleotides: TGTGCCAGTAGTATTGTTCACCCGAGGGAGACCCAGTACTTC. Protein product: CASSIVHPRETQYF.